The source of this TCR beta chain is a study of blood T cell repertoires in COVID-19. Adults between about 18 and 95 years of age took part from 20 to 25 US areas. Each participant's cohort was designated according to participant-reported clinical history. The CDR3 loop spans 16 amino acids. Germline V CDR1 and CDR2: SGHTA, FQGNSA. The ends were cut back, 5 bases at V and 1 base at J, with 12 bases in the middle. Original processing methods: The assay estimated nucleated cells by amplifying reference gene primers. The method was immunoSEQ multiplex PCR; TCRdb's version includes in-frame clones alone and lacks a portion of them. V, J and clone size are taken as reported in that table, and D and trimming were inferred from the DNA itself. Here the sample spans some 250,000 clones, around 89% being singletons.

The sequence derives from a man aged 35 to 55 who had recovered from COVID-19. The rearrangement joins TRBV7-2 to TRBJ2-6, with D maybe TRBD2 (7 bases). The specimen sequenced was PBMCs or T cells enriched from blood (not recorded which). The CDR3 region has the DNA TGTGCCAGCAGCCTACAGGGAGGGTCTGGGGCCAACGTCCTGACTTTC. It specifies CASSLQGGSGANVLTF.